This record covers a single TCR beta chain. The antigen remains undetermined. V was cut by 1 base and J by 4 bases, with 7 bases left in between. The germline CDR1 and CDR2 sequences are SEHNR and FQNEAQ (reference sequence). This CDR3 contains 13 residues. Here immunoSEQ multiplex PCR was the method, and the copy in TCRdb shows in-frame clones only, minus some. The profile shows tens of thousands of clones, roughly 97% of them singletons. This specimen comes from a study of cytomegalovirus exposure and HLA in healthy donors. The validation cohort, a group of 120 or so subjects, included the donors and was separate from the roughly 600-subject first cohort. General study findings and limits: With high specificity and sensitivity, the classifier reportedly diagnosed cytomegalovirus status. Rare sequences made up most TCRs, while some public TCRs were found in many donors. Subsequent analysis revealed that first-cohort TCR clusters tended to co-occur in the 120 or so validation repertoires.

The receptor was isolated from a man between 18 and 29 years old in good health and CMV-seronegative. The sequenced material came from PBMCs. The rearrangement links TRBV7-9 to TRBJ1-2; D unresolved. CDR3 amino acids: CASSLGQSYGYTF. CDR3 sequence (DNA): TGTGCCAGCAGCTTAGGACAATCCTATGGCTACACCTTC.